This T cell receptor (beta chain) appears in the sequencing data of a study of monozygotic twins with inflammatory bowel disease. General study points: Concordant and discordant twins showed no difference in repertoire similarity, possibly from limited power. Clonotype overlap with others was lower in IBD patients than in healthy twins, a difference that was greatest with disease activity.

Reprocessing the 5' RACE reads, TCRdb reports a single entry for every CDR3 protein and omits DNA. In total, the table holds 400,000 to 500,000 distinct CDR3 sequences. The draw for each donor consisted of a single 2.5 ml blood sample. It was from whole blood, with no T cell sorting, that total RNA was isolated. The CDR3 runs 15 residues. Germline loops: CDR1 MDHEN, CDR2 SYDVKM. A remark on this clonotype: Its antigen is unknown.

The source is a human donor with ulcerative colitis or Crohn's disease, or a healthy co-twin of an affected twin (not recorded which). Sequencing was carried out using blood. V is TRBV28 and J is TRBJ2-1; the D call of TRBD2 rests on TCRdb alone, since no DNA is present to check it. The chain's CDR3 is CASSPIAGVLYSTVF.